These 14 T cell receptor beta chains were sequenced from one sample in a study of T cell clonality in common variable immunodeficiency. TCRdb keeps only in-frame clones here, not all; method: immunoSEQ multiplex PCR. The record shows under 45,000 clones for this sample, with no singletons present. Sample: peripheral blood mononuclear cells. The receptors shown here come from a person aged 18-69 years in good health.

This clone was observed at least ten times. The read terminates 3 residues ahead of where the CDR3 ends, so the germline J gene completes it. The chain links TRBV5-4 to TRBJ1-2; D may be TRBD1 (6 bases). The V gene's germline CDR1 is SGHNT and CDR2 YYREEE (reference sequence). Trimming removed 3 bases from V and 4 bases from J, with 13 bases in between. This CDR3 region has 14 residues. The sequenced part of the CDR3 DNA is TGTGCCAGCAGCTCCCTACAGGGCCGCTATGGC. This translates into CASSSLQGRYG. In full, the CDR3 reads CASSSLQGRYGYTF.

The table lists this clone with many counts. The read is 3 residues too short to cover the CDR3 end, so that end is filled in from the germline J gene. V is TRBV5-6 and J is TRBJ2-7, with TRBD1 matching over 7 bases. Germline V CDR1 and CDR2: SGHDT, YYEEEE. With V trimmed by 2 bases and J by 5 bases, 7 bases remained unmatched. This CDR3 contains 14 residues. CDR3 amino acids: CASSFDRAVHEQYF. The DNA read from the CDR3 is TGTGCCAGCAGCTTTGACAGGGCGGTACACGAG.

This clone was seen repeatedly, ten times or more. The CDR3 goes on 3 residues after the read ends, and that part is filled in from the germline J gene. This chain uses TRBV19 with TRBJ1-5, with TRBD1 identical over 8 bases. The J segment lost 0 bases and the V segment lost 6 bases, leaving 13 bases of the junction unmatched. The CDR3 extends over 18 amino acids. Germline CDR1 reads LNHDA; CDR2 reads SQIVND (reference sequence). The CDR3 is CASRPRPGQDHSNQPQHF. The part of the CDR3 DNA that was read is TGTGCCAGTAGACCTAGACCGGGACAGGACCATAGCAATCAGCCC.

This clone showed up many times. The CDR3 is cut off 3 residues early in the read; its end comes from the germline J gene. The rearrangement links TRBV5-4 to TRBJ2-7; TRBD2 agrees at 12 bases. J gave up 6 bases and V 4 bases, and 8 bases lay outside the gene matches. The CDR3 totals 15 residues. Germline CDR1 SGHNT, CDR2 YYREEE (reference sequence). CDR3 in amino acids: CASSPLLAGGSEQYF. The part of the CDR3 DNA that was read is TGTGCCAGCAGCCCGTTACTAGCGGGAGGATCCGAG. Full variable domain (remainder filled in from reference TRBV5-4 and TRBJ2-7): ETGVTQSPTHLIKTRGQQVTLRCSSQSGHNTVSWYQQALGQGPQFIFQYYREEENGRGNFPPRFSGLQFPNYSSELNVNALELDDSALYLCASSPLLAGGSEQYFGPGTRLTVT.

This clone was found many times. The CDR3 end lies 3 residues beyond the end of the read and is filled in from the germline J gene. V is TRBV14 and J is TRBJ2-7; 13 bases align to TRBD2. Per the germline V gene, CDR1 is SGHDN and CDR2 is FVKESK. The CDR3 runs 19 residues. V was clipped by 3 bases and J by 3 bases; unmatched bases: 14. The sequenced CDR3 bases are TGTGCCAGCAGCCACTGGGACGGGACTAGCGGGATAGGTAACTACGAG. Translation: CASSHWDGTSGIGNYE. The full CDR3 protein reads CASSHWDGTSGIGNYEQYF.

This clone came up many times. Sequencing ends 3 residues short of the CDR3 end; the germline J gene provides the rest. The chain links TRBV18 to TRBJ2-2; 8 bases align to TRBD2. CDR1 and CDR2 (germline): KGHSH, LQKENI. V shed 6 bases, J shed 2 bases, and the junction held 17 bases outside the gene matches. This CDR3 region has 19 residues. The sequenced part of the CDR3 DNA is TGTGCCAGCTCTCCCCTACCGGCGGGAGGTCCCTTAAACACCGGGGAG. Its translation: CASSPLPAGGPLNTGE. The full CDR3 protein reads CASSPLPAGGPLNTGELFF. Full variable domain (missing parts from reference TRBV18 and TRBJ2-2): NAGVMQNPRHLVRRRGQEARLRCSPMKGHSHVYWYRQLPEEGLKFMVYLQKENIIDESGMPKERFSAEFPKEGPSILRIQQVVRGDSAAYFCASSPLPAGGPLNTGELFFGEGSRLTVL.

This clone was detected ten times or more. Read data end 3 residues before the CDR3 end; the end is taken from the germline J gene. The J gene is TRBJ2-2, the V gene TRBV2; 10 bases are a match to TRBD1. Germline-derived CDR1 and CDR2 are SNHLY and FYNNEI. Trimming cost V 6 bases and J 6 bases; bases outside gene matches: 1. This CDR3 is 13 amino acids long. The CDR3 bases that were read are TGTGCCAGCAGCGGGACAGGGGCCGGGGAG. Translating gives CASSGTGAGE. The entire CDR3 sequence reads CASSGTGAGELFF.

This clone was detected many times. The CDR3 loop is CASSLMVRGDEQFF. The CDR3 bases that were read are TGTGCCAGCAGCTTAATGGTTAGGGGAGATGAG. The chain links TRBV7-2 to TRBJ2-1; perhaps D is TRBD1 or TRBD2 (5 bases each). Sequencing ends 3 residues short of the CDR3 end; the germline J gene provides the rest. The CDR3 has 14 amino acids. Trimming cost V 2 bases and J 8 bases, with 13 bases left between them. CDR1 is SGHTA, CDR2 FQGNSA, per germline.

Of note for this clone: The read ends 3 residues shy of where the CDR3 ends; the end is completed using the germline J gene. The chain has TRBV20-1 and TRBJ2-1; the match to TRBD1 covers 10 bases. Trimming took 5 bases from V and 5 from J; bases not matched to a gene: 3. CDR1 DFQATT and CDR2 SNEGSKA come from the germline V gene (reference sequence). CDR3 length equals 13 residues. The part of the CDR3 DNA that was read is TGCAGTGCTCCGGACAGGGGGGACAATGAG. It encodes CSAPDRGDNE. The whole CDR3 reads CSAPDRGDNEQFF.

This clone has ten or more counts. The missing CDR3 end, 3 residues past where the read stops, is filled in from the germline J gene. V and J are TRBV20-1 and TRBJ2-7; D is possibly TRBD2 (6 bases). The V end lost 3 bases, the J end lost 0 bases, and 15 bases lay between the germline ends. Germline CDR1 and CDR2: DFQATT and SNEGSKA (reference sequence). CDR3 size: 15 residues. The CDR3 loop is CSAREAGLPSYEQYF. CDR3 bases read: TGCAGTGCTAGGGAAGCGGGCCTGCCCTCCTACGAG.

At least ten counts were recorded for this clone. The CDR3 is cut off 3 residues early in the read; its end comes from the germline J gene. The V call is TRBV7-3, the J call TRBJ2-1; 14 bases match TRBD2. V was pared by 1 base and J by 0 bases, with 11 bases of the junction left unmatched. Germline CDR1 and CDR2: SGHTA and FQGTGA. The CDR3 spans 21 residues. The sequenced CDR3 bases are TGTGCCAGCAGCTTAAATTTTGGGTCGGGACTAGCGGGAGACTCCTACAATGAG. Translating gives CASSLNFGSGLAGDSYNE. The CDR3, in full, reads CASSLNFGSGLAGDSYNEQFF.

For this clone: The read falls 3 residues short of the CDR3 end, and the missing part is taken from the germline J gene. This chain uses TRBV5-6 with TRBJ1-6; TRBD1 aligns across 8 bases. From germline, CDR1 is SGHDT and CDR2 YYEEEE. The V and J ends lost 6 bases and 7 bases, in that order; junction bases with no gene match: 6. The CDR3 extends over 14 amino acids. The CDR3 loop reads CASTGGQVNSPLHF. Partial CDR3 DNA: TGTGCCAGCACTGGGGGACAGGTCAATTCACCC.

The table lists this clone with many counts. Its ends do not fully match the called genes, so a read error is possible. The DNA ends 3 residues before the CDR3 does, and the rest of the CDR3 is filled in from the germline J gene. V is TRBV7-7 and J is TRBJ2-1; TRBD2 aligns across 7 bases. Germline lookup yields CDR1 SSHAT and CDR2 FNYEAQ (reference sequence). CDR3 length equals 15 residues. The sequenced part of the CDR3 DNA is TGTGCTAGCAGCCCGACTAGCATTTCCTACAATGAG. It is translated as CASSPTSISYNE. The whole CDR3 is CASSPTSISYNEQFF.

This clone was found many times. The CDR3 end falls 3 residues outside the read, so it is completed with the germline J gene. The chain couples TRBV20-1 to TRBJ2-7; no firm D call. The CDR3 has 13 amino acids. Germline V gene lookup returns CDR1 DFQATT and CDR2 SNEGSKA (reference sequence). V dropped 6 bases and J dropped 0 bases, with 12 bases sitting between them. This chain's CDR3 is CSATERSSYEQYF. The sequenced CDR3 bases are TGCAGTGCCACAGAGAGGAGCTCCTACGAG.